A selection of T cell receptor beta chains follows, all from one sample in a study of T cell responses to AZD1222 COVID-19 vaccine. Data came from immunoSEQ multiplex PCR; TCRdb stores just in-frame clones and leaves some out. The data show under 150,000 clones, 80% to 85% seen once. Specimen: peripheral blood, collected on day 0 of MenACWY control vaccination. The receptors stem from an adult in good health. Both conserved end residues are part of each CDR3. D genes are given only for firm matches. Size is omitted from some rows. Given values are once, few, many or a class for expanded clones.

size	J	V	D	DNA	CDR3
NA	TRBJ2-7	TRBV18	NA	TGTGCCAGCTCACCACAGGGGAACGAGCAGTACTTC	CASSPQGNEQYF
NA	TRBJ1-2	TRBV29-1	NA	TGCAGCGTTGAAAAACTAGGGGTCGGCTACACCTTC	CSVEKLGVGYTF
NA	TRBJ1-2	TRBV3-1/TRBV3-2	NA	TGTGCCAGCAGCCAAGATTTAGTAGACCCCTTGGCAGGTCGCGGTGGCTACACCTTC	CASSQDLVDPLAGRGGYTF
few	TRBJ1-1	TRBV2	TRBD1	TGTGCCAGCAGTGGGACAGGGTACACTGAAGCTTTCTTT	CASSGTGYTEAFF
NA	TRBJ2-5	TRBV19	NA	TGTGCCAGTAGTACCCCAGGACGGGACCAAGAGACCCAGTACTTC	CASSTPGRDQETQYF
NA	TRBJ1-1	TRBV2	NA	TGTGCCAGCAGTGAAGTTACTGAAGCTTTCTTT	CASSEVTEAFF
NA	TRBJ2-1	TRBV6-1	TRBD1	TGTGCCAGCAGTGATACCCCGGGACAGGGGTTCATAGGTGAGCAGTTCTTC	CASSDTPGQGFIGEQFF
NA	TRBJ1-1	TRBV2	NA	TGTGCCAGCAGTGACAGGTCCGGGGACACTGAAGCTTTCTTT	CASSDRSGDTEAFF
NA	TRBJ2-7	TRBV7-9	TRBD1	TGTGCCAGCAGCTCTCAGACCGGGACAGGGTCCCACGAGCAGTACTTC	CASSSQTGTGSHEQYF
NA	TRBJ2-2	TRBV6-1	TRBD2	TGTGCCAGCAGTGAAGCGCCGGGACTAGCGGGGTTGACCGGGGAGCTGTTTTTT	CASSEAPGLAGLTGELFF
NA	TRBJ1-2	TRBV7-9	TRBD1	TGTGCCAGCAGCTACCCGGGACAGGGGGCGCGGGATGGCTACACCTTC	CASSYPGQGARDGYTF
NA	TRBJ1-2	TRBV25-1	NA	TGTGCCAGCTCCCCCGCATCGTCTCCTAACTATGGCTACACCTTC	CASSPASSPNYGYTF
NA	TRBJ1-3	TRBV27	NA	TGTGCCAGCAGTTTAGGGGGCTTGGGAAACACCATATATTTT	CASSLGGLGNTIYF
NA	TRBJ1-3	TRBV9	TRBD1	TGTGCCAGCAGCTCCCAGGGGGCTGGAAACACCATATATTTT	CASSSQGAGNTIYF
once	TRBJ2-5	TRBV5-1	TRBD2	TGCGCCAGCGGACCCGGGGGGGCCCAGGAGAAGACCCAGTACTTC	CASGPGGAQEKTQYF
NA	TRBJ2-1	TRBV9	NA	TGTGCCAGCAGCGTAGTGGGGGGCTCCTACAATGAGCAGTTCTTC	CASSVVGGSYNEQFF
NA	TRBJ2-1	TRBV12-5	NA	TGTGCTAGTGGTTTTGGCAATGAGCAGTTCTTC	CASGFGNEQFF
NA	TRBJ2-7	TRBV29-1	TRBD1	TGCAGCGTTGAAGATAGGGACAGTTCCTACGAGCAGTACTTC	CSVEDRDSSYEQYF
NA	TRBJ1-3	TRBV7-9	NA	TGTGCCAGCAGCTTAGACTCTGGAAACACCATATATTTT	CASSLDSGNTIYF
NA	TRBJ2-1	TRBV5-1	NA	TGCGCCAGCAGCTTGGGCCCTACCAATGAGCAGTTCTTC	CASSLGPTNEQFF
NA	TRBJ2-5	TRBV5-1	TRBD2	TGCGCCAGCAGCCCTGGGGTAGCGGGGGTCCAAGAGACCCAGTACTTC	CASSPGVAGVQETQYF
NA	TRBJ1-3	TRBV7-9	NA	TGTGCCAGCAGCTTTCAGTCTGGAAACACCATATATTTT	CASSFQSGNTIYF
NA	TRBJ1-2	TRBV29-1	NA	TGCAGCGCACAACTCGGGGGAACGGGAGCTGGCTACACCTTC	CSAQLGGTGAGYTF
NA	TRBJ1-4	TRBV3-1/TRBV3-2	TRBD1	TGTGCCAGCAGCCAAGGATTTGGGACAGCAAATGAAAAACTGTTTTTT	CASSQGFGTANEKLFF
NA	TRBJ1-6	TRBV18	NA	TGTGCCAGCTCACCTCAGTGGAATTCACCCCTCCACTTT	CASSPQWNSPLHF
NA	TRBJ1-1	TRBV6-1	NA	TGTGCCAGCAGTGAACAGTTTTCGCGTAGAGCTTTCTTT	CASSEQFSRRAFF
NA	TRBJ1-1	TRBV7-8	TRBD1	TGTGCCAGCAGCTTAACCGACAGGGTCAGCACTGAAGCTTTCTTT	CASSLTDRVSTEAFF
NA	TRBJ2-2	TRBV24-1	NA	TGTGCCACCGGGGCGAGGGTTAGCACCGGGGAGCTGTTTTTT	CATGARVSTGELFF
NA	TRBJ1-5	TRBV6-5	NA	TGTGCCAGCAGTTACCAGCGACAGAATCAGCCCCAGCATTTT	CASSYQRQNQPQHF
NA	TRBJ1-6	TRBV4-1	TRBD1	TGCGCCAGCAGCCAGTCCCGGGACAGGACTAATTCACCCCTCCACTTT	CASSQSRDRTNSPLHF
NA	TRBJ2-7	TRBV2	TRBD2	TGTGCCAGCGGGGGACTAGCGGCAGGAGAGCAGTACTTC	CASGGLAAGEQYF
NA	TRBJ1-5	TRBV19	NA	TGTGCCAGTAACGGGGGGGGAAGCAATCAGCCCCAGCATTTT	CASNGGGSNQPQHF
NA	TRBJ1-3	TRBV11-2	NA	TGTGCCAGCAGCTTATCCGGGGTTGGGGCTCTTGGAAACACCATATATTTT	CASSLSGVGALGNTIYF
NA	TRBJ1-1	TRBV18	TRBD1	TGTGCCAGCTCACCTGGGACAGGGGGCTCCACTGAAGCTTTCTTT	CASSPGTGGSTEAFF
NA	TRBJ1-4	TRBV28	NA	TGTGCCAGCAGGGGTGGGGGGGTAAATGAAAAACTGTTTTTT	CASRGGGVNEKLFF
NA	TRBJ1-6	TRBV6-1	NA	TGTGCCAGCAGTGAAGGGATGGGACGCTCCTATAATTCACCCCTCCACTTT	CASSEGMGRSYNSPLHF
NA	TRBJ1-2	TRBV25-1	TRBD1	TGTGCCAGCAGTGGCCTGACAGGGTATGGCTACACCTTC	CASSGLTGYGYTF
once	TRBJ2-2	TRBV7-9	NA	TGTGCCAGCAGCTTAGCCCAGGGGAACACCGGGGAGCTGTTTTTT	CASSLAQGNTGELFF
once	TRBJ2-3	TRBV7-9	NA	TGTGCCAGCAGGTCGGCCGGGGTACTCGAGAGGAATACGCAGTATTTT	CASRSAGVLERNTQYF
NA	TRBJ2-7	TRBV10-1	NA	TGCGCCAGCAGTGAAGGTCCAGGGCAGAGTATTTACGAGCAGTACTTC	CASSEGPGQSIYEQYF
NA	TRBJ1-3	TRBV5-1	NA	TGCGCCAGCAAGGCAGATGGAAACACCATATATTTT	CASKADGNTIYF
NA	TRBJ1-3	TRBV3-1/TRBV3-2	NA	TGTGCCAGCAGCCAAGAAAGGGCGCGCAACACCATATATTTT	CASSQERARNTIYF
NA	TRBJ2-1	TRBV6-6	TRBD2	TGTGCCAGCAGGCGGACTAGCGGGGACCTATACAATGAGCAGTTCTTC	CASRRTSGDLYNEQFF
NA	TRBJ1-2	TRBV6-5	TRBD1	TGTGCCAGCAGACCCGGACAGGGAGTCTATGGCTACACCTTC	CASRPGQGVYGYTF
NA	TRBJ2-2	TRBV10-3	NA	TGTGCCATCAATCAGGGAGGAACCGGGGAGCTGTTTTTT	CAINQGGTGELFF
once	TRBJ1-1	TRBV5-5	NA	TGTGCCAGCAGCTTTGGGGGGCGGACTGAAGCTTTCTTT	CASSFGGRTEAFF